The 32 T cell receptor beta chains below all came from one sample that was sequenced in a study of PD-L1 blockade in urothelial cancer. Noted time point: pretreatment peripheral blood. Measured with immunoSEQ multiplex PCR; TCRdb has only the in-frame clones, and not every one. The sample includes tens of thousands of clones, around 88% of them seen just once. This material consisted of PBMCs, taken around atezolizumab (anti-PD-L1) treatment. These receptors were obtained from a woman aged 60-75 years with urothelial cancer.

The rearrangement joins TRBV12-2 to TRBJ1-2. TRBV12-2 is reported as a pseudogene. There are 13 residues in the CDR3. In DNA form, the CDR3 reads TGTGCAAGTCGCTTAGGGGCGGGGGGTGGCTACACCTTC. Translated, it gives CASRLGAGGGYTF.

This clone came up once. This same CDR3 is encoded by further DNA sequences in the sample. The rearrangement links TRBV7-7 to TRBJ2-1, with TRBD2 matching 7 bases. The CDR3 totals 15 residues. J lost 4 bases, V lost 5 bases, and 8 bases had no gene match. In germline, CDR1 is SSHAT, CDR2 FNYEAQ (reference sequence). In DNA, the CDR3 is TGTGCCAGCAGCCCCAGGGAGGGTTCTTACAATGAGCAGTTCTTC. It specifies CASSPREGSYNEQFF.

This chain links TRBV6-6 with TRBJ1-5; tentatively, D is TRBD1 (5 bases). Germline V lookup: CDR1 MNHNY, CDR2 SVGAGI (reference sequence). The V and J ends lost 2 bases and 1 base respectively, with 9 bases between them. This CDR3 has 15 amino acids. CDR3 residues: CASSYMQGSNQPQHF. The CDR3 nucleotides are TGTGCCAGCAGTTACATGCAGGGCAGCAATCAGCCCCAGCATTTT.

The rearrangement links TRBV4-1 to TRBJ2-6; D might be TRBD1 (5 bases). The germline V gene has CDR1 MGHRA and CDR2 YSYEKL. The ends were cut back, 0 bases at V and 0 bases at J, with 9 bases in the middle. The CDR3 has 17 amino acids. CDR3 coding DNA: TGCGCCAGCAGCCAAGAGCAAGGGGTCTCTGGGGCCAACGTCCTGACTTTC. This encodes CASSQEQGVSGANVLTF.

The chain combines TRBV6-1 with TRBJ1-5; TRBD1 matches 10 bases. The CDR3 runs 17 residues. With V trimmed by 4 bases and J by 5 bases, 11 bases remained unmatched. Germline V CDR1 and CDR2: MNHNS, SASEGT. CDR3 DNA sequence: TGTGCCAGCAGTGTACGCGGGGACAGGGGCATCTATCAGCCCCAGCATTTT. As protein: CASSVRGDRGIYQPQHF.

This clone was recorded once. The V and J genes are TRBV7-8 and TRBJ2-7, with 8 bases fitting TRBD1. CDR3 length: 17 residues. From germline, CDR1 is SGHVS and CDR2 FQNEAQ. Germline trimming cut 3 bases from V and 3 bases from J; bases unmatched to any gene: 13. CDR3 residues: CASSFLGQDRPLYEQYF. In DNA, the CDR3 is TGTGCCAGCAGCTTCTTGGGACAGGATAGACCCCTCTACGAGCAGTACTTC. Full variable domain (remainder filled in from reference TRBV7-8 and TRBJ2-7): GAGVSQSPRYKVAKRGQDVALRCDPISGHVSLFWYQQALGQGPEFLTYFQNEAQLDKSGLPSDRFFAERPEGSVSTLKIQRTQQEDSAVYLCASSFLGQDRPLYEQYFGPGTRLTVT.

V and J are TRBV5-6 and TRBJ2-5, with 8 bases aligning to TRBD1. The CDR3 contains 13 residues. Germline V gene lookup returns CDR1 SGHDT and CDR2 YYEEEE. Trimming removed 4 bases from V and 9 bases from J; junction bases left unmatched: 8. As DNA, the CDR3 is TGTGCCAGCAGCCGCTCGGACAGGGAAGCCCAGTACTTC. The encoded protein is CASSRSDREAQYF. The full variable domain, completed using reference TRBV5-6 and TRBJ2-5, is DAGVTQSPTHLIKTRGQQVTLRCSPKSGHDTVSWYQQALGQGPQFIFQYYEEEERQRGNFPDRFSGHQFPNYSSELNVNALLLGDSALYLCASSRSDREAQYFGPGTRLLVL.

V is TRBV5-5 and J is TRBJ2-1, with TRBD2 identical over 8 bases. J gave up 1 base and V 4 bases, and 7 bases lay outside the gene matches. The germline CDR1 and CDR2 sequences are SGHKS and YYEKEE (reference sequence). The CDR3 runs to 16 residues. The CDR3, as DNA: TGTGCCAGCAGCCGGGAGGGACTGGGGTCCTACAATGAGCAGTTCTTC. It codes for CASSREGLGSYNEQFF.

This clone came up a few times. The V gene is TRBV18, the J gene TRBJ1-1, with D possibly TRBD1 on 6 matching bases. The CDR3 sequence is 13 residues long. In germline, CDR1 is KGHSH, CDR2 LQKENI. With 6 bases removed from V and 4 bases from J, the gap between germline ends came to 12 bases. The CDR3 protein is CASSEYRVTEAFF. In nucleotides, the CDR3 is TGTGCCAGCTCCGAGTACAGGGTCACTGAAGCTTTCTTT.

The chain joins TRBV7-2 to TRBJ1-4; D may be TRBD1 (5 bases). V was clipped by 5 bases and J by 4 bases, with 17 bases between them. The CDR3 sequence is 16 residues long. CDR1 is SGHTA and CDR2 is FQGNSA in the germline V gene. The CDR3 is CASSLPVGGGNEKLFF. CDR3 sequence (DNA): TGTGCCAGCAGCCTACCCGTGGGGGGAGGTAATGAAAAACTGTTTTTT.

The J gene is TRBJ2-1, the V gene TRBV5-4, with TRBD2 matching over 9 bases. V lost 4 bases and J lost 6; bases outside the gene matches: 8. CDR1 SGHNT and CDR2 YYREEE come from the germline V gene (reference sequence). The CDR3 loop spans 15 amino acids. CDR3 protein: CASSPGLASSNEQFF. The CDR3 bases are TGTGCCAGCAGCCCGGGACTAGCATCGTCCAATGAGCAGTTCTTC.

The chain recombines TRBV5-4 with TRBJ2-5; tentative D call: TRBD2 (5 bases). Trimming left V 0 bases short and J 5 bases short, with 11 bases between. The CDR3 totals 14 residues. The germline V gene has CDR1 SGHNT and CDR2 YYREEE (reference sequence). The CDR3 protein is CASSLERGWETQYF. The CDR3 DNA sequence: TGTGCCAGCAGCTTGGAAAGAGGGTGGGAGACCCAGTACTTC.

The chain combines TRBV5-1 with TRBJ2-7; tentatively, D is TRBD1 (5 bases). V lost 0 bases and J 5 bases, leaving 12 bases between the germline ends. The CDR3 has 14 amino acids. CDR1 and CDR2 (germline): SGHRS, YFSETQ. CDR3 nucleotide sequence: TGCGCCAGCAGCTTGGTGCAGGGTCTGAACGAGCAGTACTTC. This translates into CASSLVQGLNEQYF.

This clone was observed a single time. As DNA, the CDR3 is TGCGCCAGCAGCCAAGATCATCCAGCGGCAATGCGGGAGACCCAGTACTTC. The encoded protein is CASSQDHPAAMRETQYF. This chain joins TRBV4-3 and TRBJ2-5, with a tentative D call TRBD2 (5 bases). The CDR3 loop spans 17 amino acids. Trimming left V 0 bases short and J 5 bases short, with 19 bases between. CDR1 is LGHNA and CDR2 is YSLEER in the germline V gene.

The chain joins TRBV19 to TRBJ1-4; 7 bases map to TRBD1. The germline V gene has CDR1 LNHDA and CDR2 SQIVND (reference sequence). This CDR3 has 14 residues. V lost 7 bases, J lost 7 bases, and 9 bases stayed unmatched. In nucleotides, the CDR3 is TGTGCCAGTACCCTGGACAGGTGGGGTGAAAAACTGTTTTTT. Its protein product is CASTLDRWGEKLFF.

Here the CDR3 DNA reads TGCGCCAGCAGCCAAGCAAGCGGCGGCGTGGCCGGGGAGCTGTTTTTT. Its translation: CASSQASGGVAGELFF. The chain recombines TRBV4-3 with TRBJ2-2; possibly TRBD2 for D (5 bases). Germline CDR1 LGHNA, CDR2 YSLEER. The CDR3 is made up of 16 amino acids. V lost 1 base, J lost 6 bases, and 15 bases lay in between.

This chain uses TRBV11-3 with TRBJ2-1, with 7 positions matching TRBD2. The J segment lost 10 bases and the V segment lost 0 bases, leaving 6 bases of the junction unmatched. Germline V gene lookup returns CDR1 SGHNT and CDR2 YENEEA. This CDR3 contains 14 residues. The CDR3 region is CASSLERGMGEQFF. DNA of the CDR3: TGTGCCAGCAGCTTAGAGCGGGGGATGGGGGAGCAGTTCTTC.

V and J are TRBV11-3 and TRBJ2-6, with TRBD1 matching over 8 bases. The CDR3 extends over 17 amino acids. Trimming at V came to 5 bases and at J to 0 bases, leaving 6 bases not matched to a gene. The germline CDR1 and CDR2 sequences are SGHNT and YENEEA. The CDR3 loop reads CASSPGQGRSGANVLTF. The CDR3 DNA follows: TGTGCCAGCAGCCCCGGACAGGGTCGCTCTGGGGCCAACGTCCTGACTTTC.

The rearrangement joins TRBV9 to TRBJ2-1; 13 nucleotides agree with TRBD2. Germline CDR1 SGDLS, CDR2 YYNGEE. The V gene end was trimmed by 3 bases and the J gene end by 6 bases; junction bases not matched to a gene: 3. The CDR3 sequence is 15 residues long. CDR3 nucleotide sequence: TGTGCCAGCAGCGAACTAGCGGGGGGGCTCAATGAGCAGTTCTTC. As protein: CASSELAGGLNEQFF.

The chain combines TRBV28 with TRBJ2-1, with 7 positions matching TRBD1. The germline V gene encodes CDR1 MDHEN and CDR2 SYDVKM. The CDR3 has 16 residues. The V gene end was trimmed by 2 bases and the J gene end by 4 bases; junction bases not matched to a gene: 8. The CDR3 DNA follows: TGTGCCAGCAGTTTACCGTTGGGACAGTCTTACAATGAGCAGTTCTTC. It is translated as CASSLPLGQSYNEQFF.

Only one count was recorded for this clone. The CDR3 spells CASSLNRGDYEQYF. CDR3 nucleotides: TGTGCCAGCAGCTTGAACAGGGGGGACTACGAGCAGTACTTC. The chain combines TRBV5-4 with TRBJ2-7; TRBD1 aligns across 8 bases. V gave up 1 base and J gave up 3 bases; unmatched junction bases: 3. CDR1 is SGHNT, CDR2 YYREEE, per germline (reference sequence). The CDR3 runs to 14 residues.

The chain has TRBV27 and TRBJ2-3; no clear D. V lost 8 bases to trimming and J lost 2 bases, with 11 bases between them. The CDR3 is made up of 13 amino acids. Germline V gene sequence: CDR1 MNHEY, CDR2 SMNVEV (reference sequence). The CDR3 sequence is CASSVAYTDTQYF. The CDR3 DNA sequence: TGTGCCAGCTCTGTGGCATACACAGATACGCAGTATTTT.

V and J are TRBV5-6 and TRBJ2-7; 7 bases fit TRBD1. This CDR3 is 14 amino acids long. After removal of 3 bases from V and 4 bases from J, the junction contained 7 bases not matched to a gene. The germline gives CDR1 SGHDT, CDR2 YYEEEE. CDR3 protein: CASSSRDSEYEQYF. In DNA form, the CDR3 reads TGTGCCAGCAGCTCCCGGGACAGCGAATACGAGCAGTACTTC.

The chain carries TRBV9 and TRBJ2-1, with 10 bases identical to TRBD2. The CDR3 totals 15 residues. CDR1 SGDLS and CDR2 YYNGEE come from the germline V gene. The trim removed 4 bases at V and 8 bases at J, leaving 9 bases unmatched. DNA of the CDR3: TGTGCCAGCAGCCCCGGGACTAGCGATGTGGATGAGCAGTTCTTC. Its protein is CASSPGTSDVDEQFF. Using reference TRBV9 and TRBJ2-1 for the parts outside the CDR3, the full variable domain is DSGVTQTPKHLITATGQRVTLRCSPRSGDLSVYWYQQSLDQGLQFLIQYYNGEERAKGNILERFSAQQFPDLHSELNLSSLELGDSALYFCASSPGTSDVDEQFFGPGTRLTVL.

V and J are TRBV5-4 and TRBJ1-2; TRBD1 matches at 7 bases. V shed 2 bases, J shed 5 bases, and the junction held 6 bases outside the gene matches. The V gene's germline CDR1 is SGHNT and CDR2 YYREEE (reference sequence). The CDR3 spans 14 residues. The CDR3: CASSLTGTAYGYTF. In nucleotides, the CDR3 is TGTGCCAGCAGCTTAACCGGGACAGCTTATGGCTACACCTTC.

V gene TRBV29-1 combines with J gene TRBJ2-3; tentative D call: TRBD2 (5 bases). V shed 0 bases and J shed 0 bases, with 7 bases lying between them. The CDR3 sequence is 14 residues long. Germline V gene sequence: CDR1 SQVTM, CDR2 ANQGSEA. The CDR3 nucleotides read TGCAGCGTTGAAGAGGAGGATAGCACAGATACGCAGTATTTT. It yields the protein CSVEEEDSTDTQYF.

The rearrangement joins TRBV19 to TRBJ1-2, with a weak D call TRBD1 (5 bases). Trimming shortened V by 5 bases and J by 3 bases, and 13 bases separated the two germline ends. The CDR3 extends over 14 amino acids. Germline V lookup: CDR1 LNHDA, CDR2 SQIVND (reference sequence). The CDR3 region is CASSPGVTYYGYTF. The CDR3 DNA reads as TGTGCCAGTAGTCCGGGGGTAACCTACTATGGCTACACCTTC.

The V gene is TRBV9, the J gene TRBJ2-2; possibly TRBD2 for D (5 bases). Per germline, CDR1 SGDLS and CDR2 YYNGEE. There are 14 residues in the CDR3. The germline V and J ends were trimmed by 4 bases and 4 bases, with 11 bases remaining between them. CDR3 protein: CASSPSSSTGELFF. In DNA, the CDR3 is TGTGCCAGCAGCCCCTCTAGCAGCACCGGGGAGCTGTTTTTT.

This clone was found a few times. This sequence joins TRBV7-8 and TRBJ1-3; D ambiguous. V gave up 10 bases and J gave up 4 bases, with 23 bases separating them. The germline gives CDR1 SGHVS, CDR2 FQNEAQ. CDR3 size: 16 residues. CDR3 DNA sequence: TGTGCCACCACTAAAAGTCCCATGGAAAACGGAAACACCATATATTTT. This sequence encodes CATTKSPMENGNTIYF.

This clone was seen a handful of times. The chain uses TRBV9 and TRBJ1-6, with D perhaps TRBD1 (6 bases). V lost 0 bases to trimming and J lost 5 bases, with 12 bases between them. The CDR3 runs 16 residues. Germline loops: CDR1 SGDLS, CDR2 YYNGEE. The CDR3 DNA is TGTGCCAGCAGCGTAGCTCGAGGGGGGGATAATTCACCCCTCCACTTT. Its translation is CASSVARGGDNSPLHF.

This clone was picked up one time. The genes are TRBV28 and TRBJ1-1; no definite D call. V was cut by 3 bases and J by 0 bases, with 14 bases left in between. Germline V CDR1 and CDR2: MDHEN, SYDVKM. The CDR3 length is 16 residues. The CDR3 spells CASSFLSGGLNTEAFF. The CDR3 DNA reads TGTGCCAGCAGTTTCCTGTCCGGAGGCCTGAACACTGAAGCTTTCTTT.

The chain is built from TRBV27 and TRBJ2-1, with 7 nucleotides matching TRBD1. Per germline, CDR1 MNHEY and CDR2 SMNVEV (reference sequence). V lost 6 bases to trimming and J lost 4 bases; unmatched junction nucleotides: 9. The CDR3 loop spans 15 amino acids. The CDR3 nucleotides read TGTGCCAGCAGACAGGGGTTCACGGGATACAATGAGCAGTTCTTC. It translates to CASRQGFTGYNEQFF.